Below are 9 T cell receptor beta chains sequenced from a single sample in a study of OX40 agonist ivuxolimab in advanced cancers. Using immunoSEQ multiplex PCR, the repertoire was profiled, and TCRdb retains in-frame clones only, with some absent. The sample records about 77,000 clones, 85% to 90% being singletons. The sequencing here drew on CD4+ or CD8+ T cells sorted from blood, taken in a trial of the OX40 agonist ivuxolimab. The receptors here all came from an adult with an advanced solid tumor such as melanoma, head and neck, liver or kidney cancer.

The chain recombines TRBV30 with TRBJ1-1, with D maybe TRBD1 (6 bases). Trimming took off 4 bases at V and 4 bases at J, with 13 bases between the two ends. The CDR3 sequence is 13 residues long. Germline lookup yields CDR1 GTSNPN and CDR2 SVGIG (reference sequence). The CDR3: CAWNWGGGTEAFF. CDR3 bases: TGTGCCTGGAATTGGGGGGGCGGCACTGAAGCTTTCTTT.

The V and J genes are TRBV7-9 and TRBJ2-7; no clear D. CDR1 is SEHNR, CDR2 FQNEAQ, per germline (reference sequence). The V end lost 1 base, the J end lost 3 bases, and 16 bases lay between the germline ends. This CDR3 is built from 16 residues. The CDR3 sequence is CASSLEIVGSSYEQYF. The DNA for the CDR3 is TGTGCCAGCAGCTTAGAAATTGTCGGTAGCAGCTACGAGCAGTACTTC.

The CDR3 DNA is TGTGCCAGCAGTGATCTGAGACAGGCGGGGGGAAGCACAGATACGCAGTATTTT. Protein product: CASSDLRQAGGSTDTQYF. This sequence joins TRBV2 and TRBJ2-3, with 8 bases fitting TRBD2. The length of the CDR3 is 18 residues. V was clipped by 3 bases and J by 0 bases; unmatched bases: 11. Germline V lookup: CDR1 SNHLY, CDR2 FYNNEI.

The chain has TRBV21-1 and TRBJ2-7; no DNA check was done on the table's D call, TRBD1. TRBV21-1 is reported as a pseudogene. The CDR3 consists of 15 residues. CDR3 sequence: CASSSSMGRTYEQYF. DNA for the CDR3: TGTGCCAGCAGCTCAAGCATGGGCCGTACCTACGAGCAGTACTTC.

This clone occurred once. The rearrangement uses TRBV6-5 and TRBJ2-7; D may match TRBD1 or TRBD2 (5 bases each). The CDR3 has 15 amino acids. Germline CDR1 and CDR2: MNHEY and SVGAGI. The ends were cut back, 0 bases at V and 4 bases at J, with 13 bases in the middle. CDR3 in amino acids: CASSYSPGTSYEQYF. CDR3 in DNA: TGTGCCAGCAGTTACTCCCCAGGGACCTCATACGAGCAGTACTTC.

The rearrangement links TRBV4-1 to TRBJ2-3; TRBD2 might be the D (5 bases). In germline, CDR1 is MGHRA, CDR2 YSYEKL. This CDR3 has 16 residues. Trimming removed 4 bases at V and 0 bases at J, with 14 bases between. The CDR3 DNA reads TGCGCCAGCAGCCCCGGAGTAGCGCGTAGCACAGATACGCAGTATTTT. It specifies CASSPGVARSTDTQYF.

The chain joins TRBV5-6 to TRBJ2-3, with D possibly matching TRBD2 (6 bases). Germline V CDR1 and CDR2: SGHDT, YYEEEE. This CDR3 contains 16 residues. The germline V and J ends were trimmed by 0 bases and 7 bases, with 18 bases remaining between them. The CDR3 DNA is TGTGCCAGCAGCTTGGATGGGGGGTTCCGACCCCATACGCAGTATTTT. Translation: CASSLDGGFRPHTQYF.

The V call is TRBV7-2, the J call TRBJ2-3, with 7 bases matching TRBD2. From germline, CDR1 is SGHTA and CDR2 FQGNSA. The CDR3 spans 17 residues. J lost 0 bases, V lost 0 bases, and 6 bases had no gene match. The CDR3 DNA reads TGTGCCAGCAGCTTAGCGGGGGGGGGTGCTAGCACAGATACGCAGTATTTT. Amino acid sequence: CASSLAGGGASTDTQYF.

The chain uses TRBV27 and TRBJ1-1, with 9 bases lining up with TRBD1. CDR1 and CDR2 (germline): MNHEY, SMNVEV (reference sequence). After removal of 2 bases from V and 0 bases from J, the junction contained 7 bases not matched to a gene. The CDR3 has 17 residues. The CDR3 spells CASSLVGTGIMNTEAFF. CDR3 bases: TGTGCCAGCAGTTTAGTAGGGACAGGGATCATGAACACTGAAGCTTTCTTT.